A single sample gave rise to the 8 T cell receptor beta chains below, sequenced in a study of a mutant IDH1 vaccine in newly diagnosed glioma. The antigens of these receptors remain unknown. Stated time point: week 23, last vaccination. Every vaccine dose comprised 300 ug of mutant IDH1 20-mer peptide plus topical imiquimod. Sequencing used immunoSEQ multiplex PCR; TCRdb keeps in-frame clones, though not all of them. There are tens of thousands of clones in the sample; 80% to 90% occur only once, and around 8.9% lies in the top ten. The specimen comprised PBMCs, sampled from a glioma patient whose treatment included an IDH1 peptide vaccine. The receptor source for this set is a middle-aged woman with glioma. Some clones in this sample may be carry-over from other donors' samples.

The chain is built from TRBV6-6 and TRBJ2-2; D is undetermined. Trimming left V 0 bases short and J 8 bases short, with 7 bases between. Germline V gene sequence: CDR1 MNHNY, CDR2 SVGAGI (reference sequence). The CDR3 is 13 residues long. This chain's CDR3 is CASSYSPVGELFF. The CDR3 nucleotides are TGTGCCAGCAGTTACTCCCCCGTGGGGGAGCTGTTTTTT.

The gene calls are TRBV7-9 and TRBJ1-3, with unresolved D. Trimming took 4 bases from V and 8 from J, leaving 6 bases between them. This CDR3 spans 11 amino acids. Germline values: CDR1 SEHNR, CDR2 FQNEAQ (reference sequence). Here the CDR3 DNA reads TGTGCCAGCAGCTCGGTTGACACCATATATTTT. It translates to CASSSVDTIYF.

This clone was recorded a few times. The gene calls are TRBV7-3 and TRBJ2-6; no reliable D call. Germline CDR1 and CDR2: SGHTA and FQGTGA. CDR3 length equals 14 residues. V lost 5 bases, J lost 3 bases, and 8 bases lay in between. The CDR3 DNA is TGTGCCAGCAGCCCCCCGGGTGGGGCCAACGTCCTGACTTTC. This translates into CASSPPGGANVLTF.

The sample holds one count of this clone. The chain carries TRBV7-9 and TRBJ1-6, with D uncertain. Germline-derived CDR1 and CDR2 are SEHNR and FQNEAQ (reference sequence). V shed 5 bases and J shed 8 bases, with 13 bases lying between them. The CDR3 has 14 residues. The CDR3 DNA is TGTGCCAGCAGCCGGCTCGACTGGCATTCACCCCTCCACTTT. This gives the protein CASSRLDWHSPLHF.

The chain couples TRBV9 to TRBJ2-2; 11 nucleotides match TRBD1. V dropped 2 bases and J dropped 1; count of bases not matched to a gene: 1. Germline V gives CDR1 SGDLS, CDR2 YYNGEE. The CDR3 spans 16 residues. CDR3 loop: CASSVGTGGNTGELFF. The CDR3 nucleotides are TGTGCCAGCAGCGTGGGGACAGGGGGGAACACCGGGGAGCTGTTTTTT.

V gene TRBV15 combines with J gene TRBJ1-2; 9 nucleotides align to TRBD1. Trimming removed 1 base from V and 8 bases from J; junction bases left unmatched: 2. Germline V gene data show CDR1 as LNHNV and CDR2 as YYDKDF (reference sequence). The CDR3 runs 13 residues. CDR3 residues: CATSRGQGEGYTF. As DNA, the CDR3 is TGTGCCACCAGCAGAGGACAGGGGGAAGGCTACACCTTC.

Here the CDR3 reads CASSLGGPVTEAFF. The CDR3 bases are TGTGCCAGCAGTCTCGGAGGTCCGGTCACTGAAGCTTTCTTT. The gene calls are TRBV7-3 and TRBJ1-1; D is ambiguous. In germline, CDR1 is SGHTA, CDR2 FQGTGA. V shed 6 bases and J shed 4 bases, with 15 bases lying between them. There are 14 residues in the CDR3.

This clone was counted only a few times. The rearrangement uses TRBV19 and TRBJ1-5; D uncertain. This CDR3 spans 12 amino acids. V lost 6 bases to trimming and J lost 7 bases, with 10 bases between them. The V gene's germline CDR1 is LNHDA and CDR2 SQIVND (reference sequence). The DNA of the CDR3 is TGTGCCAGTAGCCGAGAGGGACAGCCCCAGCATTTT. Translating it yields CASSREGQPQHF. Together with reference TRBV19 and TRBJ1-5, the CDR3 gives the full variable domain: DGGITQSPKYLFRKEGQNVTLSCEQNLNHDAMYWYRQDPGQGLRLIYYSQIVNDFQKGDIAEGYSVSREKKESFPLTVTSAQKNPTAFYLCASSREGQPQHFGDGTRLSIL.